A single sample gave rise to the 29 T cell receptor beta chains below, sequenced in a study of beta chain features in type 1 diabetes (dated by TCRdb to the late 2010s). Preparation of the library involved the immunoSEQ multiplex PCR assay. All of the isolated RNA was reverse transcribed with the High Capacity cDNA Reverse Transcription Kit, so expressed TCRB transcripts were sequenced. TCRdb obtained this table from immuneACCESS and retained in-frame rearrangements with V and J assigned. These tables miss some clones; where compared with another copy, unresolved V genes account for less than half of the shortfall, and the remainder is unexplained. The table for this sample lists 300,000 to 450,000 clones; around 20% of them were counted only once. The ten largest clones add up to approximately 0.043% of the sample. The sequenced material came from naive CD4+ T cells from blood. Read against the paper, the sample's cell subset or site label means: true naive CD4+ T cells. The receptors were gathered from a woman under 30 in good health.

The V gene is TRBV5-1, the J gene TRBJ1-2; 11 bases align to TRBD1. CDR1 is SGHRS, CDR2 YFSETQ, per germline. V shed 2 bases, J shed 2 bases, and the junction held 2 bases outside the gene matches. The CDR3 is 15 amino acids. The CDR3 reads CASSFGTGGNYGYTF. The CDR3 region has the DNA TGCGCCAGCAGCTTCGGGACAGGGGGAAACTATGGCTACACCTTC.

The V gene is TRBV7-9, the J gene TRBJ1-2, with D perhaps matching TRBD1 (5 bases). Trimming stripped 5 bases from V and 8 bases from J, with 9 bases between. In germline, CDR1 is SEHNR, CDR2 FQNEAQ (reference sequence). The CDR3 runs 11 residues. The CDR3 spells CASSTGVGYTF. The CDR3 DNA reads as TGTGCCAGCAGCACAGGTGTGGGCTACACCTTC.

A few counts support this clone. The rearrangement uses TRBV19 and TRBJ1-1, with D hard to call. Trimming stripped 3 bases from V and 5 bases from J, with 10 bases between. Germline V gene lookup returns CDR1 LNHDA and CDR2 SQIVND (reference sequence). The CDR3 runs 13 residues. The CDR3, as DNA: TGTGCCAGTAGTATGGGTTCGAGGACTGAAGCTTTCTTT. It yields the protein CASSMGSRTEAFF.

The rearrangement uses TRBV6-1 and TRBJ1-5, with D possibly being TRBD1 (5 bases). Germline values: CDR1 MNHNS, CDR2 SASEGT. CDR3 length: 14 amino acids. V was shortened by 9 bases and J by 0 bases, with 12 bases between the two germline ends. CDR3 DNA: TGTGCCAGTAGATCCGGACATAGCAATCAGCCCCAGCATTTT. It is translated as CASRSGHSNQPQHF.

J is TRBJ2-7 and V is TRBV18; 8 bases map to TRBD2. The CDR3 consists of 13 residues. The germline CDR1 and CDR2 sequences are KGHSH and LQKENI. V was clipped by 8 bases and J by 2 bases; unmatched bases: 5. The CDR3 DNA follows: TGTGCCAGCACAGCGGGGGAGGCCTACGAGCAGTACTTC. It specifies CASTAGEAYEQYF.

The chain couples TRBV29-1 to TRBJ2-7, with a weak D call TRBD1 (6 bases). Trimming cost V 7 bases and J 3 bases, with 16 bases left between them. CDR1 SQVTM and CDR2 ANQGSEA come from the germline V gene. This CDR3 has 13 amino acids. The CDR3 sequence: CSAMAQGHYEQYF. The CDR3 region has the DNA TGCAGCGCCATGGCGCAGGGACACTACGAGCAGTACTTC.

The chain uses TRBV30 and TRBJ2-7, with D uncertain. This CDR3 has 12 residues. Germline V gene lookup returns CDR1 GTSNPN and CDR2 SVGIG (reference sequence). Trimming shortened V by 3 bases and J by 4 bases, and 10 bases separated the two germline ends. CDR3 nucleotides: TGTGCCTGGAGGGCTAGTCCGTACGAGCAGTACTTC. Its translation: CAWRASPYEQYF.

This sequence joins TRBV9 and TRBJ2-6, with D perhaps TRBD1 or TRBD2 (6 bases each). In germline, CDR1 is SGDLS, CDR2 YYNGEE. Trimming removed 7 bases from V and 3 bases from J, with 14 bases in between. The CDR3 runs to 15 residues. CDR3 in amino acids: CASSVGGLGANVLTF. CDR3 nucleotides: TGTGCCAGCTCCGTAGGGGGACTTGGGGCCAACGTCCTGACTTTC.

This clone was observed a handful of times. This chain connects TRBV7-9 to TRBJ1-1; no reliable D call. CDR3 length: 15 amino acids. The V end lost 5 bases, the J end lost 4 bases, and 17 bases lay between the germline ends. Germline CDR1 reads SEHNR; CDR2 reads FQNEAQ (reference sequence). CDR3: CASSPGSGIGTEAFF. CDR3 nucleotide sequence: TGTGCCAGCAGCCCTGGGTCCGGGATCGGCACTGAAGCTTTCTTT.

A few counts support this clone. Other nucleotide sequences in the sample specify the same CDR3. This CDR3 is CASSTTGGETQYF. CDR3 sequence (DNA): TGTGCCAGTAGTACGACAGGCGGCGAGACCCAGTACTTC. The rearrangement uses TRBV19 and TRBJ2-5, with D maybe TRBD1 (6 bases). Trimming took 4 bases from V and 5 from J, leaving 11 bases between them. The CDR3 length is 13 residues. The germline CDR1 and CDR2 sequences are LNHDA and SQIVND (reference sequence).

This clone appeared a few times. This chain links TRBV5-6 with TRBJ2-7; 9 bases match TRBD1. Germline V gene data show CDR1 as SGHDT and CDR2 as YYEEEE. Trimming took 5 bases from V and 3 from J; bases not matched to a gene: 18. This CDR3 spans 18 amino acids. The CDR3 region has the DNA TGTGCCAGCAGTGCGGTGGCCGGACAGGGGATGTCTAACTACGAGCAGTACTTC. It yields the protein CASSAVAGQGMSNYEQYF.

This clone has just a few counts. The chain combines TRBV9 with TRBJ2-1; TRBD2 aligns across 9 bases. Trimming at V came to 1 base and at J to 8 bases, leaving 7 bases not matched to a gene. Germline V lookup: CDR1 SGDLS, CDR2 YYNGEE. The CDR3 totals 15 residues. In nucleotides, the CDR3 is TGTGCCAGCAGCGTAATCGGGACTAGCAACGATGAGCAGTTCTTC. This sequence encodes CASSVIGTSNDEQFF.

The V and J genes are TRBV11-2 and TRBJ2-5, with TRBD2 matching 10 bases. The CDR3 totals 19 residues. V trimming: 0 bases; J trimming: 5 bases; junction bases outside the gene matches: 15. Germline loops: CDR1 SGHAT, CDR2 FQNNGV. The CDR3 DNA is TGTGCCAGCAGCTTAGATCGGGCGGAGCGGGAGGGCCTATTGGAGACCCAGTACTTC. It translates to CASSLDRAEREGLLETQYF.

This clone was recorded a few times. The chain joins TRBV7-2 to TRBJ2-2, with 7 positions matching TRBD1. Trimming took 7 bases from V and 4 from J; bases not matched to a gene: 3. Germline lookup yields CDR1 SGHTA and CDR2 FQGNSA. CDR3 length: 13 amino acids. CDR3 sequence reads: CASTSGGTGELFF. DNA for the CDR3: TGTGCCAGCACCTCAGGGGGCACCGGGGAGCTGTTTTTT.

This clone was recorded a few times. V usage is TRBV25-1 and J usage is TRBJ2-5; TRBD2 agrees at 8 bases. The V segment lost 9 bases and the J segment 5 bases; nucleotides outside the gene matches: 14. There are 15 residues in the CDR3. Germline CDR1 and CDR2: MGHDK and SYGVNS. The CDR3 is CASSLTLTGGETQYF. The CDR3 nucleotides are TGTGCCAGTTCCCTTACACTTACGGGGGGGGAGACCCAGTACTTC.

With respect to this clone: A read error may account for a junction end that differs from germline. The chain carries TRBV7-7 and TRBJ2-2; 11 bases map to TRBD2. The CDR3 contains 15 residues. Germline CDR1 is SSHAT and CDR2 is FNYEAQ (reference sequence). This CDR3 reads CASSPLAGGSGELFF. CDR3 sequence (DNA): TGTGCTAGCAGCCCCTTAGCGGGAGGGTCCGGGGAGCTGTTTTTT.

This chain links TRBV9 with TRBJ2-2; D perhaps matches TRBD1 (6 bases). V was pared by 0 bases and J by 1 base, with 16 bases between. The CDR3 spans 18 residues. Germline-derived CDR1 and CDR2 are SGDLS and YYNGEE. The CDR3 loop is CASSVGQSGVLNTGELFF. The CDR3 coding sequence is TGTGCCAGCAGCGTAGGTCAGTCAGGGGTCTTGAACACCGGGGAGCTGTTTTTT.

This clone was counted only a few times. The chain's CDR3 is CASSGQGQFYEQYF. CDR3 nucleotide sequence: TGTGCCAGCAGTGGGCAGGGACAGTTCTACGAGCAGTACTTC. The chain links TRBV27 to TRBJ2-7, with TRBD1 matching 7 bases. This CDR3 contains 14 residues. In germline, CDR1 is MNHEY, CDR2 SMNVEV (reference sequence). The ends lost 5 bases at V and 3 bases at J; junction bases unmatched: 7.

V usage is TRBV18 and J usage is TRBJ1-1; D remains unclear. With 5 bases removed from V and 6 bases from J, the gap between germline ends came to 7 bases. The V gene's germline CDR1 is KGHSH and CDR2 LQKENI. The CDR3 consists of 11 residues. CDR3 in amino acids: CASSGLAEAFF. The CDR3 DNA reads TGTGCCAGCTCAGGCCTTGCTGAAGCTTTCTTT.

The chain is built from TRBV29-1 and TRBJ2-1; 9 bases match TRBD1. The CDR3 covers 14 residues. The V segment lost 3 bases and the J segment 4 bases; nucleotides outside the gene matches: 4. CDR1 is SQVTM, CDR2 ANQGSEA, per germline. The CDR3: CSVERGTGYNEQFF. CDR3 DNA sequence: TGCAGCGTTGAGAGAGGGACAGGGTACAATGAGCAGTTCTTC.

This rearrangement joins TRBV15 to TRBJ1-5; possibly TRBD1 for D (5 bases). Trimming cost V 8 bases and J 0 bases, with 14 bases left between them. Germline V CDR1 and CDR2: LNHNV, YYDKDF (reference sequence). The CDR3 loop spans 15 amino acids. CDR3 amino acids: CATGWQGYSNQPQHF. The CDR3 DNA sequence: TGTGCCACCGGCTGGCAGGGCTATAGCAATCAGCCCCAGCATTTT.

On this clone itself: The same CDR3 arises from other DNA sequences in this sample as well. The J gene is TRBJ2-7, the V gene TRBV15; D gene ambiguous. V was shortened by 0 bases and J by 5 bases, with 5 bases between the two germline ends. This CDR3 contains 12 residues. Germline V gene lookup returns CDR1 LNHNV and CDR2 YYDKDF (reference sequence). Written as DNA, the CDR3 is TGTGCCACCAGCAGAGAGAGTGACGAGCAGTACTTC. As protein: CATSRESDEQYF.

This clone was observed a handful of times. The chain carries TRBV15 and TRBJ1-2, with D uncertain. Germline CDR1 LNHNV, CDR2 YYDKDF (reference sequence). This CDR3 contains 15 residues. V was shortened by 5 bases and J by 5 bases, with 18 bases between the two germline ends. This chain's CDR3 is CATSPQARVGYGYTF. As DNA, the CDR3 is TGTGCCACCAGCCCTCAAGCGAGGGTGGGGTATGGCTACACCTTC.

The gene calls are TRBV4-1 and TRBJ2-7; D not certain. Per the germline V gene, CDR1 is MGHRA and CDR2 is YSYEKL. The CDR3 sequence is 15 residues long. Trimming stripped 4 bases from V and 0 bases from J, with 13 bases between. The CDR3 is CASSLNHEYSYEQYF. The CDR3 DNA follows: TGCGCCAGCAGCCTCAACCATGAGTACTCCTACGAGCAGTACTTC.

The table lists this clone with a few counts. This chain connects TRBV2 to TRBJ1-5; 7 nucleotides line up with TRBD1. The CDR3 length is 14 residues. Trimming removed 4 bases from V and 3 bases from J; junction bases left unmatched: 3. CDR1 is SNHLY, CDR2 FYNNEI, per germline. The CDR3 protein is CASSGDSFNQPQHF. The DNA for the CDR3 is TGTGCCAGCAGTGGGGACAGCTTCAATCAGCCCCAGCATTTT.

The chain combines TRBV2 with TRBJ1-1; D not certain. Germline lookup yields CDR1 SNHLY and CDR2 FYNNEI. The V gene lost 4 bases and the J gene lost 6 bases, with 6 bases spanning the gap. The CDR3 contains 11 residues. CDR3 DNA sequence: TGTGCCAGCAGTGTCCAGGCTGAAGCTTTCTTT. This translates into CASSVQAEAFF.

This clone was counted a few times. The DNA of the CDR3 is TGCGCCAGCAGCCAAGTATTATCCAGGGCCTTCTACGAGCAGTACTTC. This sequence encodes CASSQVLSRAFYEQYF. The chain carries TRBV4-1 and TRBJ2-7; D perhaps matches TRBD1 (5 bases). The ends were cut back, 1 base at V and 3 bases at J, with 16 bases in the middle. Germline V gene data show CDR1 as MGHRA and CDR2 as YSYEKL. The CDR3 sequence is 16 residues long.

This clone was found a few times. The V call is TRBV29-1, the J call TRBJ2-3; 10 nucleotides align to TRBD2. Per the germline V gene, CDR1 is SQVTM and CDR2 is ANQGSEA. The CDR3 is made up of 15 amino acids. The V gene end was trimmed by 6 bases and the J gene end by 3 bases; junction bases not matched to a gene: 9. Written as DNA, the CDR3 is TGCAGCGTCGGTAAAAGCGGGGGGGTAACAGATACGCAGTATTTT. The encoded protein is CSVGKSGGVTDTQYF.

This sequence joins TRBV30 and TRBJ1-2; D unresolved. The CDR3 sequence is 11 residues long. Per germline, CDR1 GTSNPN and CDR2 SVGIG (reference sequence). The V and J ends lost 6 bases and 3 bases respectively, with 8 bases between them. This CDR3 reads CACLRDYGYTF. CDR3 nucleotides: TGTGCCTGCCTCCGAGACTATGGCTACACCTTC.